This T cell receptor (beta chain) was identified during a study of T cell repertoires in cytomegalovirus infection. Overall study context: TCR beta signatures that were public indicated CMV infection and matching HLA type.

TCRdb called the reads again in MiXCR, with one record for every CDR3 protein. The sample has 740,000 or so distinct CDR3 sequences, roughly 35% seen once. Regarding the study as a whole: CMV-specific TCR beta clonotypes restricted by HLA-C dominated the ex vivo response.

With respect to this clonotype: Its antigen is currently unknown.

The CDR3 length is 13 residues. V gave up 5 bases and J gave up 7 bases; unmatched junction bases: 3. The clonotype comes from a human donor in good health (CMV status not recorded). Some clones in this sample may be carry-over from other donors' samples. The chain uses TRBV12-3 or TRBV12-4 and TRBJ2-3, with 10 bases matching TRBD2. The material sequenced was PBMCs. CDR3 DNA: TGTGCCAGCAGTAGCGGGAGGGTGAATACGCAGTATTTT. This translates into CASSSGRVNTQYF.